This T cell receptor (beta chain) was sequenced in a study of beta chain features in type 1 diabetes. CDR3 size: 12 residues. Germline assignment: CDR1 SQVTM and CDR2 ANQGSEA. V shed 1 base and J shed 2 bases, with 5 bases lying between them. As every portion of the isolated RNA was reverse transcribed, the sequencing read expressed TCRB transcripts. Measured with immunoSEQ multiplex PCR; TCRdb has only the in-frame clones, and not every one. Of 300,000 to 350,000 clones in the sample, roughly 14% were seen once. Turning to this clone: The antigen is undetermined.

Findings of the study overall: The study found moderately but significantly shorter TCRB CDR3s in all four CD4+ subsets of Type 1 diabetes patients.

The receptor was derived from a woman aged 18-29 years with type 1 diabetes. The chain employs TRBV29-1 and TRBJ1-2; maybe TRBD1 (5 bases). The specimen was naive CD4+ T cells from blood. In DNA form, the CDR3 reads TGCAGCGTTGAAGGACAGAACTATGGCTACACCTTC. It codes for CSVEGQNYGYTF.